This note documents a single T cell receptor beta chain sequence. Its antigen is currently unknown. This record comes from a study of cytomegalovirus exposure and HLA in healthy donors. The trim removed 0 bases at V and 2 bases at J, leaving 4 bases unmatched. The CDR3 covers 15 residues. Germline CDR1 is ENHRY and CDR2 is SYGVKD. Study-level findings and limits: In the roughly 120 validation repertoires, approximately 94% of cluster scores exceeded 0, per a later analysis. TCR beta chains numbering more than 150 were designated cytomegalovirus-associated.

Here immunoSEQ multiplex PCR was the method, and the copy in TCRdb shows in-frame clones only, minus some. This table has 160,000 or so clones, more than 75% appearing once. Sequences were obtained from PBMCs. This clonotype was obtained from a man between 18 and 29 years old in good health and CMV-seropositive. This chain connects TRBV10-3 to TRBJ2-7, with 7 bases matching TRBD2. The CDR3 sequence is CAISESSSGTYEQYF. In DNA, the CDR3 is TGTGCCATCAGTGAGTCTTCTAGCGGAACCTACGAGCAGTACTTC.